This is a list of T cell receptor beta chains from one sample in a study of T cells in Graves' hyperthyroidism and ophthalmopathy. MiXCR, run by TCRdb on the multiplex PCR reads, gives a single entry per CDR3 protein. The sample yields about 250,000 distinct CDR3 sequences, about 25% seen once. Sample: blood. These receptors originate from a woman in her thirties or forties with Graves' ophthalmopathy. Each CDR3 is given with its conserved first and last residue. A D gene is named only where the DNA matches it firmly. Clone size is stated in some rows and not others, as once, few, many or a class when expanded.

D	V	J	size	length	CDR3	DNA
NA	TRBV20-1	TRBJ2-7	many	14	CSARELGPSYEQYF	TGCAGTGCTAGAGAACTAGGACCGTCCTACGAGCAGTACTTC
NA	TRBV5-6	TRBJ1-2	many	12	CASGISNYGYTF	TGTGCCAGCGGGATATCTAACTATGGCTACACCTTC
TRBD1	TRBV7-2	TRBJ1-2	many	15	CASSLKGQGARGCTF	TGTGCCAGCAGCTTAAAGGGACAGGGGGCGAGAGGCTGCACCTTC
NA	TRBV10-2	TRBJ2-4	many	18	CASSESRERVWTKNIQYF	TGCGCCAGCAGTGAGTCGCGGGAACGGGTGTGGACCAAAAACATTCAGTACTTC
NA	TRBV7-8	TRBJ1-5	many	13	CASNTMGREPQHF	TGTGCCAGCAATACGATGGGGCGGGAGCCCCAGCATTTT
TRBD2	TRBV7-6	TRBJ2-2	NA	14	CASKGPGGSGELFF	TGTGCCAGCAAAGGCCCGGGAGGTTCCGGGGAGCTGTTTTTT
NA	TRBV6-5	TRBJ2-7	once	15	CASSYNGQDLYEQYF	TGTGCCAGCAGTTATAATGGACAAGACCTCTACGAGCAGTACTTC
NA	TRBV20-1	TRBJ1-1	many	8	CRAWEAFF	TGCAGGGCTTGGGAAGCTTTCTTT
NA	TRBV13	TRBJ2-5	many	14	CASSLQGGQETQYF	TGTGCCAGCAGCTTGCAGGGAGGACAAGAGACCCAGTACTTC
TRBD2	TRBV27	TRBJ2-5	NA	15	CASGLVGGSLETQYF	TGTGCCAGCGGATTAGTCGGGGGGAGTCTGGAGACCCAGTACTTC
NA	TRBV7-9	TRBJ1-1	many	12	CASSQLNGEAFF	TGTGCCAGCAGCCAACTAAACGGTGAAGCTTTCTTT
NA	TRBV6-5	TRBJ1-1	NA	17	CASSYSGSGNLHTEAFF	TGTGCCAGCAGTTACTCAGGCTCAGGAAACCTGCACACTGAAGCTTTCTTT
NA	TRBV12-3/TRBV12-4	TRBJ1-5	many	16	CASSFRAGQIHQPQHF	TGTGCCAGCAGTTTTCGTGCGGGGCAGATCCATCAGCCCCAGCATTTT
NA	TRBV20-1	TRBJ2-7	many	14	CSARDFDRSYEQYF	TGCAGTGCTAGAGATTTTGACCGATCCTACGAGCAGTACTTC
TRBD2	TRBV7-2	TRBJ2-2	many	15	CASSWTGGNTGELFF	TGTGCCAGCAGCTGGACGGGAGGGAACACCGGGGAGCTGTTTTTT
NA	TRBV28	TRBJ2-7	few	12	CASSPLGHEQYF	TGTGCCAGCAGCCCATTAGGGCACGAGCAGTACTTC
TRBD1	TRBV6-2/TRBV6-3	TRBJ2-6	many	19	CASSYSTGGAAIGANVLTF	TGTGCCAGCAGTTACTCGACAGGGGGAGCGGCGATTGGGGCCAACGTCCTGACTTTC
TRBD1	TRBV24-1	TRBJ2-5	many	14	CATSGTGFVETQYF	TGTGCCACCAGCGGGACAGGGTTTGTCGAGACCCAGTACTTC
TRBD1	TRBV19	TRBJ2-5	once	13	CASRQGYGETQYF	TGTGCCAGTCGACAGGGGTACGGGGAGACCCAGTACTTC
NA	TRBV29-1	TRBJ2-5	many	11	CSYRLVETQYF	TGCAGCTACAGACTAGTGGAGACCCAGTACTTC
TRBD2	TRBV4-1	TRBJ2-3	many	18	CASSQVSGGGLSTDTQYF	TGCGCCAGCAGCCAAGTATCTGGCGGGGGACTAAGCACAGATACGCAGTATTTT
NA	TRBV20-1	TRBJ2-5	many	17	CSATGAGHIGGGETQYF	TGCAGTGCTACAGGAGCGGGACATATAGGGGGAGGGGAGACCCAGTACTTC
NA	TRBV30	TRBJ1-6	many	12	CAWSGWNSPLHF	TGTGCCTGGAGTGGGTGGAATTCACCCCTCCACTTT
NA	TRBV18	TRBJ1-5	many	13	CASSSTRSGPQHF	TGTGCCAGCTCATCTACCCGATCTGGGCCCCAGCATTTT
NA	TRBV18	TRBJ2-2	many	15	CASSPVRRNTGELFF	TGTGCCAGCTCACCAGTCAGGCGAAACACCGGGGAGCTGTTTTTT
NA	TRBV10-3	TRBJ1-1	many	14	CAISFDQRDTEAFF	TGTGCCATCAGTTTCGATCAGCGGGACACTGAAGCTTTCTTT
NA	TRBV6-1	TRBJ1-6	many	18	CASSEKSPVGAYNSPLHF	TGTGCCAGCAGTGAAAAAAGCCCCGTCGGGGCCTATAATTCACCCCTCCACTTT
TRBD1	TRBV19	TRBJ1-5	NA	17	CASSSVPGQGLYQPQHF	TGTGCCAGTAGTTCAGTACCCGGACAGGGGCTCTATCAGCCCCAGCATTTT
NA	TRBV28	TRBJ2-5	many	14	CASPQDRRSETQYF	TGTGCCAGCCCTCAAGACAGGAGGAGTGAGACCCAGTACTTC
NA	TRBV11-2	TRBJ2-4	many	14	CASSRDGSKNIQYF	TGTGCCAGCAGCAGGGACGGAAGCAAAAACATTCAGTACTTC
TRBD2	TRBV12-3/TRBV12-4	TRBJ2-5	many	14	CASSLGGERETQYF	TGTGCCAGCAGTTTGGGGGGGGAAAGAGAGACCCAGTACTTC
TRBD1	TRBV28	TRBJ1-1	many	15	CASSLLPTGDTEAFF	TGTGCCAGCAGTTTATTACCCACAGGGGACACTGAAGCTTTCTTT
NA	TRBV5-1	TRBJ1-5	few	20	CASSQDPTLFGVGDNQPQHF	TGCGCCAGCAGCCAAGATCCGACGTTGTTTGGCGTGGGAGACAATCAGCCCCAGCATTTT
TRBD1	TRBV10-1	TRBJ2-7	once	13	CASSEGQVLGQYF	TGCGCCAGCAGTGAGGGACAGGTCCTAGGGCAGTACTTC
TRBD2	TRBV4-1	TRBJ2-5	NA	18	CASSRIASGRRGQETQYF	TGCGCCAGCAGCCGGATCGCTAGCGGGAGGAGAGGACAAGAGACCCAGTACTTC
TRBD1	TRBV28	TRBJ1-2	many	17	CASSFLIRDRPEVGYTF	TGTGCCAGCAGTTTCCTGATCCGGGACAGGCCCGAGGTTGGCTACACCTTC
TRBD1	TRBV28	TRBJ1-2	NA	13	CASSLYRGRGYTF	TGTGCCAGCAGTTTATACAGGGGTAGAGGCTACACCTTC
NA	TRBV12-3/TRBV12-4	TRBJ1-3	many	12	CASRTPGSTIYF	TGTGCCAGCAGAACCCCGGGGAGCACCATATATTTT
NA	TRBV28	TRBJ1-1	NA	14	CASSFIDGGTEAFF	TGTGCCAGCAGTTTTATTGACGGTGGCACTGAAGCTTTCTTT
TRBD2	TRBV10-2	TRBJ2-5	NA	15	CASSSLAGDQETQYF	TGCGCCAGCTCCTCACTAGCGGGTGACCAAGAGACCCAGTACTTC
NA	TRBV30	TRBJ1-1	NA	13	CAWKPRGATEAFF	TGTGCCTGGAAACCGAGAGGGGCCACTGAAGCTTTCTTT
TRBD1	TRBV12-3/TRBV12-4	TRBJ2-2	NA	13	CAYDRGRGGELFF	TGTGCATACGACAGGGGGCGAGGCGGGGAGCTGTTTTTT
TRBD2	TRBV2	TRBJ2-5	NA	16	CASRPGTSGRIETQYF	TGTGCCAGCAGGCCGGGGACTAGCGGGAGGATAGAGACCCAGTACTTC
TRBD1	TRBV30	TRBJ2-7	many	15	CAWSGYRDSPYEQYF	TGTGCCTGGAGTGGCTACCGGGACAGCCCCTACGAGCAGTACTTC
NA	TRBV7-2	TRBJ2-7	many	13	CASSYAGGYEQYF	TGTGCCAGCAGCTACGCAGGTGGCTACGAGCAGTACTTC
NA	TRBV12-3/TRBV12-4	TRBJ1-2	NA	15	CASSLRRFPNYGYTF	TGTGCCAGCAGTTTGCGACGGTTCCCTAACTATGGCTACACCTTC
NA	TRBV2	TRBJ1-2	many	12	CASSDTGKGYTF	TGTGCCAGCAGTGACACCGGAAAAGGCTACACCTTC
TRBD2	TRBV7-9	TRBJ2-5	many	15	CASSLTSGRPGTQYF	TGTGCCAGCAGCTTAACTAGCGGGAGGCCAGGGACCCAGTACTTC